Shown below are 19 T cell receptor beta chains from a single sample sequenced in a study of read filtering for tumor transcriptome and immune sequencing. The library was built from 400 to 500 ng RNA with molecular barcoded adaptors for alpha/delta and beta/gamma chains. A single record per CDR3 protein comes from TCRdb applying MiXCR to the reads. The sample consists of about 41,000 distinct CDR3 sequences, about an eighth of them appearing once. The sequencing sample was made of a population of CD138-negative cells sorted from bone marrow. The source of these receptors is a donor at least 40 years old with multiple myeloma.

This clonotype was found once. It may be a read error: a sequence one base away is much more abundant. The J gene is TRBJ2-5, the V gene TRBV20-1; unclear D gene. Germline CDR1 is DFQATT and CDR2 is SNEGSKA (reference sequence). The CDR3 covers 12 residues. The CDR3 reads CCARVGEETQYF. DNA for the CDR3: TGCTGTGCTAGGGTAGGCGAAGAGACCCAGTACTTC.

The sample holds many counts of this clonotype. The CDR3 is CASSYSGSYEQYF. The CDR3 DNA follows: TGTGCCAGCAGTTACTCGGGGAGCTACGAGCAGTACTTC. V gene TRBV6-2 or TRBV6-3 combines with J gene TRBJ2-7, with D perhaps TRBD2 (5 bases). CDR3 size: 13 residues. Germline assignment: CDR1 MNHEY and CDR2 SVGEGT. V lost 0 bases, J lost 3 bases, and 6 bases lay in between.

The CDR3 sequence: CASSPRTGIRHSGANVLTF. The CDR3 DNA reads TGTGCCAGCAGCCCACGGACAGGGATCCGACACTCTGGGGCCAACGTCCTGACTTTC. The rearrangement uses TRBV3-1 and TRBJ2-6, with TRBD1 matching 8 bases. Losses at the gene ends were 4 bases for V and 0 bases for J; bases not matched to a gene: 11. From germline, CDR1 is LGHDT and CDR2 YNNKEL (reference sequence). The CDR3 totals 19 residues.

The rearrangement joins TRBV5-1 to TRBJ2-1; possible D gene TRBD2, 5 bases. The CDR3 contains 16 residues. Trimming removed 1 base at V and 7 bases at J, with 18 bases between. CDR1 is SGHRS and CDR2 is YFSETQ in the germline V gene. The CDR3 nucleotides are TGCGCCAGCAGCTTGTCAGGCGTTGGGAGTCGGAATGAGCAGTTCTTC. This codes for CASSLSGVGSRNEQFF.

The V call is TRBV25-1, the J call TRBJ2-3; D is perhaps TRBD2 (6 bases). Trimming left V 9 bases short and J 6 bases short, with 19 bases between. Germline V lookup: CDR1 MGHDK, CDR2 SYGVNS. CDR3 length: 14 amino acids. The CDR3 DNA sequence: TGTGCCAGTGCCCCCCAGGGACTTTTGGATACGCAGTATTTT. It specifies CASAPQGLLDTQYF.

This clonotype was recorded many times. The chain has TRBV10-3 and TRBJ1-2, with D tentatively TRBD1 (6 bases). The germline gives CDR1 ENHRY, CDR2 SYGVKD. The CDR3 covers 15 residues. V lost 4 bases and J lost 4, with 16 bases in between. The CDR3 loop reads CAISAGGGLIYGYTF. CDR3 in DNA: TGTGCCATCAGTGCCGGAGGGGGGCTCATCTATGGCTACACCTTC.

Many counts were recorded for this clonotype. This chain uses TRBV24-1 with TRBJ1-6; D is possibly TRBD1 (6 bases). This CDR3 contains 14 residues. Germline CDR1 reads KGHDR; CDR2 reads SFDVKD. V was pared by 5 bases and J by 7 bases, with 11 bases between. The CDR3 DNA follows: TGTGCCACCAGTGCCCAGGGGTTGAATTCACCCCTCCACTTT. Translating it yields CATSAQGLNSPLHF.

This rearrangement joins TRBV2 to TRBJ2-5, with TRBD1 matching 11 bases. Germline-derived CDR1 and CDR2 are SNHLY and FYNNEI. J lost 1 base, V lost 6 bases, and 7 bases had no gene match. CDR3 length equals 16 residues. CDR3 sequence: CASRAGTGGPQETQYF. The CDR3 DNA sequence: TGTGCCAGCAGGGCCGGGACAGGGGGGCCCCAAGAGACCCAGTACTTC.

This clonotype was seen ten or more times. The gene calls are TRBV11-2 and TRBJ2-7, with D possibly TRBD2 on 5 matching bases. The V gene lost 6 bases and the J gene lost 11 bases, with 17 bases spanning the gap. The CDR3 has 12 residues. CDR1 and CDR2 from the germline V gene are SGHAT and FQNNGV. The CDR3 loop reads CASSPDFLEEYF. The CDR3 coding sequence is TGTGCCAGCAGTCCGGACTTCCTCGAAGAGTACTTC. Using reference TRBV11-2 and TRBJ2-7 for the parts outside the CDR3, the full variable domain is EAGVAQSPRYKIIEKRQSVAFWCNPISGHATLYWYQQILGQGPKLLIQFQNNGVVDDSQLPKDRFSAERLKGVDSTLKIQPAKLEDSAVYLCASSPDFLEEYFGPGTRLTVT.

In its sample, this clonotype was seen once. V usage is TRBV28 and J usage is TRBJ2-1; D is unclear. Germline lookup yields CDR1 MDHEN and CDR2 SYDVKM. The CDR3 spans 12 residues. Trimming shortened V by 10 bases and J by 0 bases, and 7 bases separated the two germline ends. The CDR3 DNA reads TGTGCCAACAAGAGCTCCTACAATGAGCAGTTCTTC. It encodes CANKSSYNEQFF.

This clonotype appeared many times. This chain connects TRBV11-1 to TRBJ2-7; TRBD1 agrees at 10 bases. Looked up from germline, CDR1 is SGHAT and CDR2 is FQDESV (reference sequence). The CDR3 extends over 14 amino acids. The trim removed 3 bases at V and 2 bases at J, leaving 1 base unmatched. The chain's CDR3 is CASSLGQGTYEQYF. The CDR3, as DNA: TGTGCCAGCAGCTTGGGACAGGGGACCTACGAGCAGTACTTC.

This clonotype showed up many times. The chain couples TRBV6-5 to TRBJ2-7; no clear D. CDR1 and CDR2 (germline): MNHEY, SVGAGI. The CDR3 is made up of 12 amino acids. Trimming left V 7 bases short and J 0 bases short, with 7 bases between. CDR3 sequence (DNA): TGTGCCAGCATCTCGAGCTCCTACGAGCAGTACTTC. Its translation is CASISSSYEQYF.

This clonotype was picked up a small number of times. The chain employs TRBV7-9 and TRBJ1-6; no clear D. The CDR3 sequence is 13 residues long. Germline CDR1 SEHNR, CDR2 FQNEAQ (reference sequence). Trimming shortened V by 10 bases and J by 6 bases, and 13 bases separated the two germline ends. In DNA, the CDR3 is TGTGCCACATCGCCGACGGGTAATTCACCCCTCCACTTT. Its protein product is CATSPTGNSPLHF.

This clonotype occurred many times. The CDR3 DNA reads as TGTGCCAGCAGTTACTCGACCGGGACTAGCGGGAGAGTCACAGATACGCAGTATTTT. Its translation is CASSYSTGTSGRVTDTQYF. This rearrangement joins TRBV6-2 or TRBV6-3 to TRBJ2-3; 14 bases match TRBD2. Germline V gives CDR1 MNHEY, CDR2 SVGEGT. This CDR3 has 19 amino acids. Losses at the gene ends were 0 bases for V and 2 bases for J; bases not matched to a gene: 7.

This clonotype was detected ten times or more. The rearrangement joins TRBV3-1 to TRBJ2-1, with D tentatively TRBD1 (6 bases). The germline gives CDR1 LGHDT, CDR2 YNNKEL (reference sequence). This CDR3 is 13 amino acids long. Between the trimmed V and J ends, which lost 1 base and 6 bases, there was a span of 7 bases. CDR3 sequence reads: CASSQGQVNEQFF. In DNA form, the CDR3 reads TGTGCCAGCAGCCAAGGACAGGTCAATGAGCAGTTCTTC.

This clonotype has a count of ten or more. V is TRBV7-2 and J is TRBJ1-5; 7 bases match TRBD1. Germline CDR1 is SGHTA and CDR2 is FQGNSA. V was clipped by 5 bases and J by 2 bases; unmatched bases: 6. The CDR3 covers 15 residues. This CDR3 is CASSAFQGGNQPQHF. The CDR3 DNA sequence: TGTGCCAGCAGCGCCTTCCAGGGGGGCAATCAGCCCCAGCATTTT.

A note on this clonotype: The junction and the germline gene differ at one end; a read error may be behind it. The chain recombines TRBV7-6 with TRBJ2-1; 11 nucleotides match TRBD2. Germline V CDR1 and CDR2: SGHVS, FNYEAQ. The CDR3 runs to 17 residues. This CDR3 is CASSLAGGTDSYNEQFF. The CDR3 nucleotides are TGTGCCAGCAGCCTAGCGGGGGGTACCGACTCCTACAATGAGCAGTTCTTC.

This clonotype has ten or more counts. J is TRBJ2-1 and V is TRBV28; TRBD1 matches at 7 bases. This CDR3 is 17 amino acids long. CDR1 and CDR2 (germline): MDHEN, SYDVKM. V trimming: 0 bases; J trimming: 10 bases; junction bases outside the gene matches: 15. DNA of the CDR3: TGTGCCAGCAGTTTATGGTTTCGGGGACAGACGGCTGACGAGCAGTTCTTC. Protein product: CASSLWFRGQTADEQFF.

The gene calls are TRBV20-1 and TRBJ2-7; perhaps TRBD1 as D (5 bases). The CDR3 consists of 12 residues. The germline CDR1 and CDR2 sequences are DFQATT and SNEGSKA (reference sequence). Trimming shortened V by 1 base and J by 3 bases, and 7 bases separated the two germline ends. DNA for the CDR3: TGCAGTGCTAGAGGACAGCTCTACGAGCAGTACTTC. It encodes CSARGQLYEQYF.